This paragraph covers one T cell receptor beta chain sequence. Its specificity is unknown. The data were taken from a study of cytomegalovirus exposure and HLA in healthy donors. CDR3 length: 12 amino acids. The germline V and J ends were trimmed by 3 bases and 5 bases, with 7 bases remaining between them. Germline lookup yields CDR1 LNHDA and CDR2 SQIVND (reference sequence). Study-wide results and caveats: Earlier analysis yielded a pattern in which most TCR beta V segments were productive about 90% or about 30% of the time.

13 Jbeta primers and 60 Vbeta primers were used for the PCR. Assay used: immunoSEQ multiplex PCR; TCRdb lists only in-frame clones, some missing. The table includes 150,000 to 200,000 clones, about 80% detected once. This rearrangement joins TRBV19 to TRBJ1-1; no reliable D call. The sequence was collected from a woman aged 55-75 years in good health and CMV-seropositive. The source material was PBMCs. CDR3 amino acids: CASSISSTEAFF. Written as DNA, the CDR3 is TGTGCCAGTAGTATTAGTTCGACTGAAGCTTTCTTT.